This record looks at one TCR beta chain sequence and its context. The antigen is unknown. The junction departs from germline at one end; a sequencing error may be responsible. This sample was taken from a study of glioma-infiltrating T cells. TCR alpha and beta CDR3 regions were amplified from RNA using iRepertoire nested multiplex PCR. For one-step reverse transcription and amplification, about 90-450 ng of tissue mRNA or PBMC total RNA was used. MiXCR, applied by TCRdb to the multiplex PCR reads, yields one record per CDR3 protein. Among under 200,000 distinct CDR3 sequences listed, about 31% were seen once. Study findings and constraints: Very few CDR3 sequences were shared between tissue and blood. Gliomas, especially low-grade, showed above-expected tissue-blood divergence; non-neoplastic patients showed below.

Sequencing was performed on glioma tissue, nonneoplastic brain tissue, or PBMCs (not recorded which). This clonotype originated in a human donor with low-grade glioma or glioblastoma, undergoing nonglioma brain surgery, or in good health (not recorded which).

The chain's CDR3 is CDSSFVGGIAYTGELFF. In DNA, the CDR3 is TGTGACAGCAGCTTCGTGGGGGGGATCGCGTACACCGGGGAGCTGTTTTTT. The rearrangement uses TRBV11-2 and TRBJ2-2, with 7 nucleotides matching TRBD2. The CDR3 contains 17 residues. Germline lookup yields CDR1 SGHAT and CDR2 FQNNGV.